The 27 T cell receptor beta chains below come from one sample, sequenced in a study of cytomegalovirus exposure and HLA in healthy donors. The PCR contained 60 Vbeta and 13 Jbeta primers. This table comes from immunoSEQ multiplex PCR, and its TCRdb copy is limited to in-frame clones, with some not included. Of roughly 120,000 clones in the sample, about 73% were seen once. The material sequenced was PBMCs. All receptors come from a woman aged 40 to 55 in good health and CMV-seropositive.

This clone was recorded once. The rearrangement uses TRBV7-8 and TRBJ2-1; TRBD2 matches 11 bases. The CDR3 has 15 residues. Trimming cost V 0 bases and J 15 bases; bases outside gene matches: 10. The germline V gene has CDR1 SGHVS and CDR2 FQNEAQ. CDR3 region: CASSLAFSGGAGPFF. CDR3 nucleotide sequence: TGTGCCAGCAGCTTAGCCTTTAGCGGGGGGGCCGGACCGTTCTTC.

This chain uses TRBV7-9 with TRBJ1-1; 9 bases fit TRBD1. The CDR3 length is 15 residues. V lost 3 bases, J lost 3 bases, and 5 bases stayed unmatched. Germline CDR1 is SEHNR and CDR2 is FQNEAQ (reference sequence). The CDR3 is CASSFTGGDYTEAFF. Here the CDR3 DNA reads TGTGCCAGCAGCTTTACAGGGGGCGACTACACTGAAGCTTTCTTT.

V gene TRBV6-5 combines with J gene TRBJ1-2, with 8 bases identical to TRBD1. Germline V gene data show CDR1 as MNHEY and CDR2 as SVGAGI. This CDR3 spans 15 amino acids. The V and J ends lost 2 bases and 2 bases, in that order; junction bases with no gene match: 4. The CDR3 coding sequence is TGTGCCAGCAGTTACGGGAACAGGGGGAACTATGGCTACACCTTC. Protein: CASSYGNRGNYGYTF.

The rearrangement uses TRBV7-2 and TRBJ2-7, with 9 bases lining up with TRBD1. This CDR3 region has 15 residues. Germline assignment: CDR1 SGHTA and CDR2 FQGNSA. The V and J ends lost 5 bases and 4 bases, in that order; junction bases with no gene match: 9. The CDR3 protein is CASSPRDRGFYEQYF. The CDR3 DNA follows: TGTGCCAGCAGCCCCCGTGACAGGGGGTTTTACGAGCAGTACTTC.

The chain recombines TRBV4-2 with TRBJ2-1, with 7 bases matching TRBD1. The CDR3 consists of 16 residues. With 5 bases clipped from V and 5 bases from J, the junction kept 12 bases outside the gene matches. The V gene's germline CDR1 is LGHNA and CDR2 YNFKEQ. The CDR3 is CASSSPPGQTDNEQFF. In DNA form, the CDR3 reads TGTGCCAGCAGCTCTCCCCCGGGACAGACGGACAATGAGCAGTTCTTC.

This chain joins TRBV6-5 and TRBJ1-2; D uncertain. The CDR3 contains 14 residues. The V gene lost 4 bases and the J gene lost 7 bases, with 16 bases spanning the gap. Per germline, CDR1 MNHEY and CDR2 SVGAGI. CDR3 DNA sequence: TGTGCCAGCAGTTTTGGATCAGGTGTCCGTGGCTACACCTTC. Amino acids: CASSFGSGVRGYTF.

The chain combines TRBV4-2 with TRBJ2-2, with TRBD2 identical over 11 bases. The CDR3 sequence is 16 residues long. In germline, CDR1 is LGHNA, CDR2 YNFKEQ. J lost 3 bases, V lost 0 bases, and 0 bases had no gene match. Here the CDR3 reads CASSQEGLADTGELFF. The CDR3 DNA reads TGTGCCAGCAGCCAAGAGGGACTAGCGGACACCGGGGAGCTGTTTTTT.

This chain joins TRBV5-1 and TRBJ2-3; 8 nucleotides align to TRBD1. The germline V gene has CDR1 SGHRS and CDR2 YFSETQ. Trimming at V came to 4 bases and at J to 2 bases, leaving 12 bases not matched to a gene. The CDR3 runs 17 residues. CDR3 DNA: TGCGCCAGCAGCCGGCAGTCAGGGGGCACCCCCACAGATACGCAGTATTTT. Residues: CASSRQSGGTPTDTQYF.

The chain employs TRBV7-7 and TRBJ1-5; D not resolved. Trimming stripped 0 bases from V and 4 bases from J, with 4 bases between. Germline V gene lookup returns CDR1 SSHAT and CDR2 FNYEAQ (reference sequence). The CDR3 runs 13 residues. CDR3 nucleotides: TGTGCCAGCAGCTTAGCCGAGAATCAGCCCCAGCATTTT. The encoded protein is CASSLAENQPQHF.

The chain is built from TRBV6-5 and TRBJ2-1; the D gene is possibly TRBD2 (5 bases). The V gene lost 2 bases and the J gene lost 4 bases, with 6 bases spanning the gap. The CDR3 has 13 residues. Germline values: CDR1 MNHEY, CDR2 SVGAGI. CDR3 protein: CASSYGRYNEQFF. In DNA form, the CDR3 reads TGTGCCAGCAGTTACGGGAGATACAATGAGCAGTTCTTC.

The rearrangement uses TRBV25-1 and TRBJ1-1; D not certain. Per the germline V gene, CDR1 is MGHDK and CDR2 is SYGVNS. This CDR3 has 12 residues. V was pared by 10 bases and J by 3 bases, with 12 bases between. CDR3 sequence (DNA): TGTGCCACCAGACGGGGTTACACTGAAGCTTTCTTT. Residues: CATRRGYTEAFF.

The CDR3: CASNNYRTYHMNTEAFF. CDR3 in DNA: TGTGCCAGCAACAACTACCGGACATATCATATGAACACTGAAGCTTTCTTT. The rearrangement links TRBV5-6 to TRBJ1-1, with D possibly TRBD1 on 5 matching bases. This CDR3 has 17 amino acids. Trimming removed 6 bases from V and 0 bases from J, with 21 bases in between. CDR1 is SGHDT, CDR2 YYEEEE, per germline. Full variable domain (outside the CDR3, taken from reference TRBV5-6 and TRBJ1-1): DAGVTQSPTHLIKTRGQQVTLRCSPKSGHDTVSWYQQALGQGPQFIFQYYEEEERQRGNFPDRFSGHQFPNYSSELNVNALLLGDSALYLCASNNYRTYHMNTEAFFGQGTRLTVV.

This chain links TRBV7-9 with TRBJ1-6; 12 bases map to TRBD1. J gave up 10 bases and V 3 bases, and 7 bases lay outside the gene matches. The CDR3 has 16 amino acids. The germline V gene encodes CDR1 SEHNR and CDR2 FQNEAQ (reference sequence). The CDR3 region is CASSFPGTGGSSPLHF. In DNA form, the CDR3 reads TGTGCCAGCAGCTTTCCCGGGACAGGGGGCTCATCACCCCTCCACTTT.

The chain carries TRBV7-9 and TRBJ2-3; TRBD2 matches at 8 bases. The length of the CDR3 is 15 residues. Germline V gives CDR1 SEHNR, CDR2 FQNEAQ (reference sequence). V lost 5 bases to trimming and J lost 2 bases; unmatched junction nucleotides: 6. The DNA of the CDR3 is TGTGCCAGCAGCCTCTCACTAGCGGCCACAGATACGCAGTATTTT. Translation: CASSLSLAATDTQYF. The full variable domain, completed using reference TRBV7-9 and TRBJ2-3, is DTGVSQNPRHKITKRGQNVTFRCDPISEHNRLYWYRQTLGQGPEFLTYFQNEAQLEKSRLLSDRFSAERPKGSFSTLEIQRTEQGDSAMYLCASSLSLAATDTQYFGPGTRLTVL.

The chain employs TRBV6-5 and TRBJ1-4; D not resolved. Looked up from germline, CDR1 is MNHEY and CDR2 is SVGAGI. Trimming shortened V by 0 bases and J by 3 bases, and 5 bases separated the two germline ends. The CDR3 loop spans 14 amino acids. The CDR3: CASSYSQANEKLFF. In DNA form, the CDR3 reads TGTGCCAGCAGTTACTCTCAGGCTAATGAAAAACTGTTTTTT.

This chain links TRBV10-3 with TRBJ2-7; D is perhaps TRBD1 (5 bases). The length of the CDR3 is 13 residues. V was pared by 10 bases and J by 0 bases, with 13 bases between. Germline V gene data show CDR1 as ENHRY and CDR2 as SYGVKD. The CDR3 protein is CATLDILSYEQYF. CDR3 sequence (DNA): TGTGCCACCTTGGACATCCTCTCCTACGAGCAGTACTTC.

This clone turned up a few times. V usage is TRBV20-1 and J usage is TRBJ1-2; no firm D call. Germline V gives CDR1 DFQATT, CDR2 SNEGSKA (reference sequence). The CDR3 length is 11 residues. V was clipped by 1 base and J by 4 bases, with 4 bases between them. The CDR3 nucleotides are TGCAGTGCTAGAGTTATCTATGGCTACACCTTC. This codes for CSARVIYGYTF.

The chain employs TRBV9 and TRBJ2-2; D may be TRBD2 (6 bases). The CDR3 extends over 15 amino acids. The V gene's germline CDR1 is SGDLS and CDR2 YYNGEE. Trimming took 3 bases from V and 2 from J, leaving 11 bases between them. The CDR3, as DNA: TGTGCCAGCAGCGGGGGCGGGGTCAACACCGGGGAGCTGTTTTTT. This sequence encodes CASSGGGVNTGELFF.

Of note for this clone: Other DNA sequences in the sample encode the same CDR3. V gene TRBV5-1 combines with J gene TRBJ1-1; the match to TRBD1 covers 8 bases. V shed 5 bases and J 1 base; nucleotides not matched to a gene: 4. CDR1 is SGHRS, CDR2 YFSETQ, per germline. The CDR3 contains 14 residues. The CDR3: CASSPGTGNTEAFF. CDR3 bases: TGCGCCAGCAGTCCCGGGACAGGGAACACTGAAGCTTTCTTT.

V usage is TRBV14 and J usage is TRBJ1-3; 8 bases are a match to TRBD1. Germline loops: CDR1 SGHDN, CDR2 FVKESK. This CDR3 has 17 amino acids. Germline trimming cut 0 bases from V and 3 bases from J; bases unmatched to any gene: 7. The CDR3: CASSQDERTGRGNTIYF. CDR3 sequence (DNA): TGTGCCAGCAGCCAAGATGAACGGACAGGGCGTGGAAACACCATATATTTT. Looking up the rest from reference TRBV14 and TRBJ1-3 gives the full variable domain: EAGVTQFPSHSVIEKGQTVTLRCDPISGHDNLYWYRRVMGKEIKFLLHFVKESKQDESGMPNNRFLAERTGGTYSTLKVQPAELEDSGVYFCASSQDERTGRGNTIYFGEGSWLTVV.

The chain combines TRBV11-3 with TRBJ2-7; D unresolved. V was clipped by 4 bases and J by 3 bases, with 10 bases between them. The CDR3 loop spans 13 amino acids. Per the germline V gene, CDR1 is SGHNT and CDR2 is YENEEA. CDR3 loop: CASSSTERYEQYF. As DNA, the CDR3 is TGTGCCAGCAGCTCTACTGAGCGCTACGAGCAGTACTTC.

The V gene is TRBV11-1, the J gene TRBJ2-3; 9 bases are a match to TRBD1. The CDR3 consists of 15 residues. The junction had 5 bases not matched to a gene; V was cut back by 2 bases and J by 5 bases. Germline V gene sequence: CDR1 SGHAT, CDR2 FQDESV (reference sequence). The CDR3 nucleotides read TGTGCCAGCAGCTTACGGGACAGGGATGGAGATACGCAGTATTTT. It specifies CASSLRDRDGDTQYF.

The CDR3 is CASSPTGGNVYEQYF. The CDR3 DNA sequence: TGTGCCAGCAGCCCGACAGGGGGCAATGTCTACGAGCAGTACTTC. The chain has TRBV5-4 and TRBJ2-7; 10 nucleotides agree with TRBD1. V shed 4 bases and J 3 bases; nucleotides not matched to a gene: 7. CDR1 SGHNT and CDR2 YYREEE come from the germline V gene (reference sequence). The CDR3 is 15 residues long. The full variable domain, with the rest looked up from reference TRBV5-4 and TRBJ2-7, is ETGVTQSPTHLIKTRGQQVTLRCSSQSGHNTVSWYQQALGQGPQFIFQYYREEENGRGNFPPRFSGLQFPNYSSELNVNALELDDSALYLCASSPTGGNVYEQYFGPGTRLTVT.

The CDR3 nucleotides read TGTGCCAGTAGAACTACTCCGGGACAGGGAGGATCTGGGGCCAACGTCCTGACTTTC. Residues: CASRTTPGQGGSGANVLTF. V gene TRBV19 combines with J gene TRBJ2-6; TRBD1 matches at 9 bases. This CDR3 has 19 amino acids. Trimming cost V 6 bases and J 1 base; bases outside gene matches: 13. The V gene's germline CDR1 is LNHDA and CDR2 SQIVND (reference sequence).

The rearrangement uses TRBV4-3 and TRBJ1-1; tentative D call: TRBD1 (5 bases). Germline V gives CDR1 LGHNA, CDR2 YSLEER. The CDR3 contains 13 residues. Trimming removed 4 bases at V and 5 bases at J, with 11 bases between. CDR3 sequence reads: CASSLHPGTEAFF. CDR3 DNA: TGCGCCAGCAGCCTACACCCAGGGACTGAAGCTTTCTTT.

This chain uses TRBV6-1 with TRBJ2-7, with D unresolved. Per the germline V gene, CDR1 is MNHNS and CDR2 is SASEGT. The CDR3 has 9 residues. V gave up 3 bases and J gave up 13 bases, with 7 bases separating them. CDR3 DNA: TGTGCCAGCAGTGAGACACGATACTTC. Its protein is CASSETRYF.

The chain recombines TRBV25-1 with TRBJ1-1; D is unclear. V lost 1 base to trimming and J lost 4 bases, with 19 bases between them. This CDR3 has 17 amino acids. Germline V gives CDR1 MGHDK, CDR2 SYGVNS. CDR3 bases: TGTGCCAGCAGTGAATTTTTTCCTCCGCGTTTTAGCACTGAAGCTTTCTTT. Its protein is CASSEFFPPRFSTEAFF.